This passage covers 21 T cell receptor beta chains from one sample sequenced in a study of blood T cell repertoires in COVID-19. Sequenced by immunoSEQ multiplex PCR; TCRdb stores in-frame clones only, minus some. This table has around 330,000 clones, about nine tenths appearing once. The sample comprised peripheral blood. The receptors come from a woman in her 30s with COVID-19, enrolled during active disease.

The rearrangement links TRBV29-1 to TRBJ1-2; D is perhaps TRBD1 (5 bases). The V gene's germline CDR1 is SQVTM and CDR2 ANQGSEA. The CDR3 is made up of 11 amino acids. Trimming cost V 7 bases and J 2 bases, with 8 bases left between them. The CDR3 DNA sequence: TGCAGCGACAGGAAGAACTATGGCTACACCTTC. It is translated as CSDRKNYGYTF. The full variable domain, completed using reference TRBV29-1 and TRBJ1-2, is SAVISQKPSRDICQRGTSLTIQCQVDSQVTMMFWYRQQPGQSLTLIATANQGSEATYESGFVIDKFPISRPNLTFSTLTVSNMSPEDSSIYLCSDRKNYGYTFGSGTRLTVV.

The chain couples TRBV9 to TRBJ2-2; D gene uncertain. From germline, CDR1 is SGDLS and CDR2 YYNGEE. The CDR3 consists of 16 residues. Deletions cut 2 bases from V and 0 bases from J, with 11 bases between. CDR3 coding DNA: TGTGCCAGCAGCGTGAGAACAGCCCCGAACACCGGGGAGCTGTTTTTT. As protein: CASSVRTAPNTGELFF.

In this sample, this clone turned up once. The V and J genes are TRBV5-4 and TRBJ1-2, with 7 bases fitting TRBD1. Germline CDR1 reads SGHNT; CDR2 reads YYREEE (reference sequence). The V segment lost 2 bases and the J segment 8 bases; nucleotides outside the gene matches: 3. The CDR3 runs 12 residues. The CDR3 sequence is CASSLGGLGYTF. CDR3 DNA sequence: TGTGCCAGCAGCTTAGGGGGCTTAGGCTACACCTTC.

This chain connects TRBV4-1 to TRBJ2-2; no reliable D call. The germline V gene has CDR1 MGHRA and CDR2 YSYEKL. CDR3 length: 15 amino acids. V lost 0 bases and J 1 base, leaving 6 bases between the germline ends. CDR3 in DNA: TGCGCCAGCAGCCAAGATACCGGGAACACCGGGGAGCTGTTTTTT. Encoded protein: CASSQDTGNTGELFF.

The J gene is TRBJ2-1, the V gene TRBV5-4, with D possibly TRBD2 on 5 matching bases. V lost 0 bases and J lost 10, with 14 bases in between. The CDR3 is 14 amino acids. The germline V gene has CDR1 SGHNT and CDR2 YYREEE (reference sequence). CDR3 amino acids: CASSLVAPPGEQFF. Here the CDR3 DNA reads TGTGCCAGCAGCTTGGTGGCGCCCCCGGGGGAGCAGTTCTTC.

The rearrangement links TRBV4-2 to TRBJ2-2, with TRBD2 matching 11 bases. The germline gives CDR1 LGHNA, CDR2 YNFKEQ. CDR3 size: 17 residues. J lost 6 bases, V lost 1 base, and 7 bases had no gene match. The CDR3 here is CASSQALAGGPAGELFF. DNA of the CDR3: TGTGCCAGCAGCCAAGCGTTAGCGGGGGGGCCGGCCGGGGAGCTGTTTTTT.

The V gene is TRBV18, the J gene TRBJ2-2, with 9 positions matching TRBD1. Germline-derived CDR1 and CDR2 are KGHSH and LQKENI. The CDR3 is 18 amino acids. The junction had 18 bases not matched to a gene; V was cut back by 5 bases and J by 8 bases. CDR3 sequence reads: CASSASSVPQGAAGELFF. Here the CDR3 DNA reads TGTGCCAGCTCAGCCTCGTCGGTACCACAGGGGGCGGCGGGGGAGCTGTTTTTT.

This chain joins TRBV18 and TRBJ1-6; TRBD1 aligns across 10 bases. This CDR3 has 16 amino acids. Germline loops: CDR1 KGHSH, CDR2 LQKENI. Trimming cost V 3 bases and J 10 bases; bases outside gene matches: 9. CDR3 in amino acids: CASSPRRQGAGSPLHF. CDR3 nucleotide sequence: TGTGCCAGCTCACCCCGCCGACAGGGGGCCGGCTCACCCCTCCACTTT.

The chain uses TRBV2 and TRBJ1-2, with TRBD1 matching 7 bases. Germline trimming cut 5 bases from V and 7 bases from J; bases unmatched to any gene: 13. The CDR3 spans 15 residues. The germline V gene encodes CDR1 SNHLY and CDR2 FYNNEI. CDR3 in DNA: TGTGCCAGCAGTTCCGGGACAGTACAGGACGGTGGCTACACCTTC. Amino acid sequence: CASSSGTVQDGGYTF.

The chain couples TRBV5-1 to TRBJ2-1; tentative D call: TRBD1 (5 bases). Trimming took off 0 bases at V and 0 bases at J, with 10 bases between the two ends. The V gene's germline CDR1 is SGHRS and CDR2 YFSETQ. The CDR3 covers 16 residues. The CDR3 region has the DNA TGCGCCAGCAGCTTGGGGCCAGGGTACTCCTACAATGAGCAGTTCTTC. Encoded protein: CASSLGPGYSYNEQFF.

This clone was detected a few times. The chain is built from TRBV29-1 and TRBJ2-1; 10 nucleotides align to TRBD1. Germline V lookup: CDR1 SQVTM, CDR2 ANQGSEA. V gave up 2 bases and J gave up 7 bases; unmatched junction bases: 8. This CDR3 comprises 15 residues. The CDR3 DNA follows: TGCAGCGTTGAAAGCGACAGGGGGCTAGGAAATGAGCAGTTCTTC. Translation: CSVESDRGLGNEQFF.

The chain has TRBV16 and TRBJ1-3; no definite D call. The CDR3 extends over 16 amino acids. Germline V lookup: CDR1 KGHSY, CDR2 FQNENV. V was cut by 3 bases and J by 3 bases, with 15 bases left in between. CDR3 DNA sequence: TGTGCCAGCAGCCAGTCCAACTCGCCTGATGGAAACACCATATATTTT. Translating it yields CASSQSNSPDGNTIYF.

This CDR3 is CASSPRTFTGELFF. The CDR3 region has the DNA TGTGCCAGCAGCCCGCGGACTTTCACCGGGGAGCTGTTTTTT. V usage is TRBV3-1 (or the pseudogene TRBV3-2) and J usage is TRBJ2-2; perhaps TRBD2 as D (5 bases). CDR3 length: 14 amino acids. Germline loops: CDR1 LGHDT, CDR2 YNNKEL (reference sequence). Trimming pared 4 bases from V and 4 bases from J, leaving 10 bases between.

This clone showed up just a few times. CDR3 bases: TGTGCCAGCAGTCCAGGGGGAACTGAAGCTTTCTTT. Its protein product is CASSPGGTEAFF. J is TRBJ1-1 and V is TRBV6-2 or TRBV6-3; 7 nucleotides align to TRBD1. The CDR3 has 12 amino acids. V lost 5 bases to trimming and J lost 5 bases; unmatched junction nucleotides: 2. CDR1 and CDR2 (germline): MNHEY, SVGEGT.

V is TRBV15 and J is TRBJ2-3; TRBD2 matches at 7 bases. The germline gives CDR1 LNHNV, CDR2 YYDKDF (reference sequence). The CDR3 consists of 15 residues. Unmatched junction bases numbered 4, after V lost 0 bases and J lost 4 bases. CDR3 bases: TGTGCCACCAGCAGAGATCCCCGGGGGGCAGATACGCAGTATTTT. Protein product: CATSRDPRGADTQYF.

The V call is TRBV18, the J call TRBJ1-1; D unclear. The CDR3 has 16 amino acids. The ends were cut back, 0 bases at V and 0 bases at J, with 11 bases in the middle. CDR1 is KGHSH, CDR2 LQKENI, per germline. The CDR3 sequence: CASSPPRNYMNTEAFF. In DNA, the CDR3 is TGTGCCAGCTCACCACCCCGGAACTACATGAACACTGAAGCTTTCTTT.

V gene TRBV2 combines with J gene TRBJ1-5; D perhaps matches TRBD1 (6 bases). CDR1 is SNHLY, CDR2 FYNNEI, per germline. V dropped 6 bases and J dropped 6 bases, with 15 bases sitting between them. The CDR3 is made up of 14 amino acids. CDR3: CASSAEGVGQPQHF. The CDR3 region has the DNA TGTGCCAGCAGCGCCGAGGGGGTGGGTCAGCCCCAGCATTTT.

The CDR3 sequence: CASSHRLAATDTQYF. The CDR3 DNA follows: TGTGCCAGCAGCCATAGGCTAGCCGCCACAGATACGCAGTATTTT. The V call is TRBV3-1 (or the pseudogene TRBV3-2), the J call TRBJ2-3, with a possible D match to TRBD2 (5 bases). Germline V CDR1 and CDR2: LGHDT, YNNKEL (reference sequence). The CDR3 spans 15 residues. The V end was cut by 3 bases, the J end by 2 bases, with 12 bases between.

The chain carries TRBV12-5 and TRBJ2-5, with 8 nucleotides matching TRBD1. After removal of 4 bases from V and 6 bases from J, the junction contained 13 bases not matched to a gene. The CDR3 spans 16 residues. Germline CDR1 LGHNT, CDR2 FRNRAP. The CDR3 reads CASGSTGPGGFQTQYF. The CDR3 DNA is TGTGCTAGTGGTTCCACCGGCCCAGGGGGCTTTCAGACCCAGTACTTC.

The chain employs TRBV19 and TRBJ1-1, with 11 bases fitting TRBD1. V was clipped by 6 bases and J by 6 bases; unmatched bases: 3. The CDR3 totals 13 residues. The germline V gene encodes CDR1 LNHDA and CDR2 SQIVND (reference sequence). The CDR3, as DNA: TGTGCCAGTAGGGACAGGGGGCGTGCTGAAGCTTTCTTT. Translating gives CASRDRGRAEAFF.

The V gene is TRBV6-5, the J gene TRBJ2-3; a weak D match, TRBD2 (5 bases). The CDR3 runs to 14 residues. CDR1 is MNHEY, CDR2 SVGAGI, per germline. V lost 2 bases to trimming and J lost 6 bases, with 12 bases between them. CDR3 nucleotide sequence: TGTGCCAGCAGTTACCCGGGGATGGAGGATACGCAGTATTTT. This sequence encodes CASSYPGMEDTQYF.